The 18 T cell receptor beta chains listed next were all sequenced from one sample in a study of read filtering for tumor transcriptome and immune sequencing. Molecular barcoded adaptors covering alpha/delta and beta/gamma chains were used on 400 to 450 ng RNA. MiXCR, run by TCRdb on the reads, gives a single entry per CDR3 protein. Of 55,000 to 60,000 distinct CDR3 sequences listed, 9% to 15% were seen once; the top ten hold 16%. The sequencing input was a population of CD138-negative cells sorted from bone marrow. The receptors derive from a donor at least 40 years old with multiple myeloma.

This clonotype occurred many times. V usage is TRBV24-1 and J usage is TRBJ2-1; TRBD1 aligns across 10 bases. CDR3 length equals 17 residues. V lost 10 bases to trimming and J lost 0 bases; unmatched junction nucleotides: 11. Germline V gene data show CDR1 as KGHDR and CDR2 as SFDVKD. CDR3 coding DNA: TGTGCCACTTCCGGGACAGGGGCTCCTTACTCCTACAATGAGCAGTTCTTC. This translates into CATSGTGAPYSYNEQFF.

In DNA, the CDR3 is TGTGCCACCAGCAGAGTTTATGGGGGCGGGTATGAGCAGTTCTTC. The encoded protein is CATSRVYGGGYEQFF. J is TRBJ2-1 and V is TRBV15; possibly TRBD1 for D (6 bases). This CDR3 contains 15 residues. The V gene lost 1 base and the J gene lost 8 bases, with 15 bases spanning the gap. The germline gives CDR1 LNHNV, CDR2 YYDKDF (reference sequence).

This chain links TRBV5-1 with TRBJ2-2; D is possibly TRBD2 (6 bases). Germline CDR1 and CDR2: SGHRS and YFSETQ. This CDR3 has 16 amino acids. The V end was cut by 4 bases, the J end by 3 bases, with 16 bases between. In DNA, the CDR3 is TGCGCCAGCAGCCCCCAGCCCGGAGGGGACACCGGGGAGCTGTTTTTT. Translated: CASSPQPGGDTGELFF. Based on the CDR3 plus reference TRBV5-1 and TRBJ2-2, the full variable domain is KAGVTQTPRYLIKTRGQQVTLSCSPISGHRSVSWYQQTPGQGLQFLFEYFSETQRNKGNFPGRFSGRQFSNSRSEMNVSTLELGDSALYLCASSPQPGGDTGELFFGEGSRLTVL.

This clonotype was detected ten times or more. CDR3 sequence reads: CASSRGRSQETQYF. Here the CDR3 DNA reads TGTGCCAGCAGCCGGGGGCGATCCCAAGAGACCCAGTACTTC. The rearrangement uses TRBV7-8 and TRBJ2-5; D tentatively reads TRBD1 or TRBD2 (6 bases each). V was cut by 5 bases and J by 1 base, with 11 bases left in between. This CDR3 is built from 14 residues. Per the germline V gene, CDR1 is SGHVS and CDR2 is FQNEAQ.

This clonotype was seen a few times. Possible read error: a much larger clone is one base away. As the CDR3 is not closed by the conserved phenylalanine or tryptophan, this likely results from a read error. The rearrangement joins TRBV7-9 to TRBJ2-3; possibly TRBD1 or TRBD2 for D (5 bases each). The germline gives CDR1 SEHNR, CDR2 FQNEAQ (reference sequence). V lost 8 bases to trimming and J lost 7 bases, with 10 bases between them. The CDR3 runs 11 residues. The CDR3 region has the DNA TGTGCCAGCGTGGGGGTTCATACGCAGTATTCT. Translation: CASVGVHTQYS.

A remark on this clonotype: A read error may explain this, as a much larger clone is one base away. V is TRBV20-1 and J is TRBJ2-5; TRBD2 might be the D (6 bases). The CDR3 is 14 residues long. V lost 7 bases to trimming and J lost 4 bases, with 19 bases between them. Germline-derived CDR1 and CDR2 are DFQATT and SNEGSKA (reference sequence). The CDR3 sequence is CSVKRAGRRETQYF. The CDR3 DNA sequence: TGCAGTGTTAAGCGGGCAGGGCGCCGAGAGACCCAGTACTTC.

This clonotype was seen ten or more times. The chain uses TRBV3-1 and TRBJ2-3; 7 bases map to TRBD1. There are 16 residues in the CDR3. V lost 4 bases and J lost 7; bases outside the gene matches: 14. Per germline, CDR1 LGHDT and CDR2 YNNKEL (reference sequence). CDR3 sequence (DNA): TGTGCCAGCAGCCTCTCGAGCGCAGGGGGAGCATATACGCAGTATTTT. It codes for CASSLSSAGGAYTQYF.

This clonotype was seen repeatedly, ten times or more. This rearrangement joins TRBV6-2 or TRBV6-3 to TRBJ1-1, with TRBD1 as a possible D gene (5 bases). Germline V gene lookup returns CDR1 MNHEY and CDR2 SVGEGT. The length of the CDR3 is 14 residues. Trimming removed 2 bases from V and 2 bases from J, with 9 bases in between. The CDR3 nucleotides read TGTGCCAGCAGTTACAGAGACAGCAACACTGAAGCTTTCTTT. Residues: CASSYRDSNTEAFF.

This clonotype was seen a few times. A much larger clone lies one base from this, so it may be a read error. CDR3 protein: CASSLPQSRTEALF. The DNA for the CDR3 is TGTGCCAGCAGCTTACCCCAGAGCAGGACTGAAGCTCTCTTT. The genes are TRBV7-9 and TRBJ1-1; D not resolved. The CDR3 consists of 14 residues. From germline, CDR1 is SEHNR and CDR2 FQNEAQ (reference sequence).

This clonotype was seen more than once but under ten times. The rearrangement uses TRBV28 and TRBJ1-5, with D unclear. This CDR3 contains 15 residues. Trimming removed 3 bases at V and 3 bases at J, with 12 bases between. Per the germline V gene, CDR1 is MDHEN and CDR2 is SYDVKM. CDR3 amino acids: CASSFLGQANQPQHF. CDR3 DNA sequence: TGTGCCAGCAGTTTCCTCGGGCAGGCCAATCAGCCCCAGCATTTT.

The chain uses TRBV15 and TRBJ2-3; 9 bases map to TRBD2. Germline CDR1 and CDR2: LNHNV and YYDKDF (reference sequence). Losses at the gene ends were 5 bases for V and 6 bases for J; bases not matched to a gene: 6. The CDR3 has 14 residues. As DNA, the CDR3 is TGTGCCACCAGCCACGAGCGGGAGGAGGATACGCAGTATTTT. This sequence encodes CATSHEREEDTQYF.

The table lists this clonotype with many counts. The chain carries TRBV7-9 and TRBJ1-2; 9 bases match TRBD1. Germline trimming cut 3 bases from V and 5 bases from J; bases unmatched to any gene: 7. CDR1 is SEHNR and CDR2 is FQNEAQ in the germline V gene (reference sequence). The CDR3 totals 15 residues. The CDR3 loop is CASSFPQGARYGYTF. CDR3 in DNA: TGTGCCAGCAGCTTCCCACAGGGGGCAAGATATGGCTACACCTTC.

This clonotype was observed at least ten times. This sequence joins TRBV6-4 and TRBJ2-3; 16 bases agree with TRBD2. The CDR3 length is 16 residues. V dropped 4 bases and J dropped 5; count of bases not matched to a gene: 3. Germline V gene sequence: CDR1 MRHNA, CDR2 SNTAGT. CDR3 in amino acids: CASSAGLAGGQDTQYF. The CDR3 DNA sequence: TGTGCCAGCAGTGCGGGACTAGCGGGGGGGCAAGATACGCAGTATTTT.

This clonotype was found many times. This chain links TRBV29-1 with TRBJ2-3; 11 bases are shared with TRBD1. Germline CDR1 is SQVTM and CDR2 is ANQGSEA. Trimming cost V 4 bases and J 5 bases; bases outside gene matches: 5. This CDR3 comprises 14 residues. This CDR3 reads CSVADRGLRDTQYF. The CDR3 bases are TGCAGCGTTGCGGACAGGGGGCTTAGAGATACGCAGTATTTT.

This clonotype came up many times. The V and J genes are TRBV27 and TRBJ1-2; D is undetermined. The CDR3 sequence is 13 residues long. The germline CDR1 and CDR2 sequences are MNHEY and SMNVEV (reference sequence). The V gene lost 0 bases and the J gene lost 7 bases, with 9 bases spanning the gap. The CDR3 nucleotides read TGTGCCAGCAGTTTATCGTGGGGATCTGGCTACACCTTC. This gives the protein CASSLSWGSGYTF.

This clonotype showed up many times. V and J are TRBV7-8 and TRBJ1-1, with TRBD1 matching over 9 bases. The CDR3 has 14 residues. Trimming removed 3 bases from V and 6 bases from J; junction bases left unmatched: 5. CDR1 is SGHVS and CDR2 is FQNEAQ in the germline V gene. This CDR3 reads CASSFQTGGAEAFF. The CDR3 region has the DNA TGTGCCAGCAGCTTCCAGACAGGGGGGGCTGAAGCTTTCTTT.

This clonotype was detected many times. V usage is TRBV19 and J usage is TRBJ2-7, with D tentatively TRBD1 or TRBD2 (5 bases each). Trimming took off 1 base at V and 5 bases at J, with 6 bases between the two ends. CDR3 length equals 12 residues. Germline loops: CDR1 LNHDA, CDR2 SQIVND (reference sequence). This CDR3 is CASSIGGHEQYF. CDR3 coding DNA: TGTGCCAGTAGTATAGGGGGACACGAGCAGTACTTC.

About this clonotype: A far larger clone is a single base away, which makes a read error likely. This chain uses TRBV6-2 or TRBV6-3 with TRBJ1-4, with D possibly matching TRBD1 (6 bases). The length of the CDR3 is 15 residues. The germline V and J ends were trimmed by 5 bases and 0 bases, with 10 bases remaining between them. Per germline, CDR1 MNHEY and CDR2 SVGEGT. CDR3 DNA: TGTGCCAGCAGTAGACAGGTTGCAACTAATGAAAAACTGTTTTTT. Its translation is CASSRQVATNEKLFF.